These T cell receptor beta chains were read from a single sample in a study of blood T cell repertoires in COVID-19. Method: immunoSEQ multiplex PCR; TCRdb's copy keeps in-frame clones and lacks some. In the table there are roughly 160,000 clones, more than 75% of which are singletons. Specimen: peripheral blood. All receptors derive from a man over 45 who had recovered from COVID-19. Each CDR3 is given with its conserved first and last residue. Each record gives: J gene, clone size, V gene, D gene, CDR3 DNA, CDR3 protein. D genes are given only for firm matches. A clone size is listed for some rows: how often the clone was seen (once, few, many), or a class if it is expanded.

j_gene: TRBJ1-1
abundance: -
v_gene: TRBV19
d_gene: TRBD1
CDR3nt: TGTGCCAGTAGTCCACGACAGGGGGCAGGTACTGAAGCTTTCTTT
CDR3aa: CASSPRQGAGTEAFF

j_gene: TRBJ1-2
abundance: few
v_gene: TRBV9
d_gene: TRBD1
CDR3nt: TGTGCCAGCAGCACCGAGGACAGGCGGGTTGGCTACACCTTC
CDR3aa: CASSTEDRRVGYTF

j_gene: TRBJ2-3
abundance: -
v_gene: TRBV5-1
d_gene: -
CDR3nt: TGCGCCAGCAGCTCTTTAAGGGGTCCTACAGATACGCAGTATTTT
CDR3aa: CASSSLRGPTDTQYF

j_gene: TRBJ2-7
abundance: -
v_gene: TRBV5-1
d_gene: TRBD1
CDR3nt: TGCGCCAGCAGCTTCACCGGGACAGGGATAGGGTACGAGCAGTACTTC
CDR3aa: CASSFTGTGIGYEQYF

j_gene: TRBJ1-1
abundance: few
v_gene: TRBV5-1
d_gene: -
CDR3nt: TGCGCCAGCAGCTATGGCCCCGGGGTTGAAGCTTTCTTT
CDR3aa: CASSYGPGVEAFF

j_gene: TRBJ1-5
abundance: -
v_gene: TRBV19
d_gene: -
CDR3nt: TGTGCCAGCAGGGATTTGGGCAATCAGCCCCAGCATTTT
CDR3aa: CASRDLGNQPQHF

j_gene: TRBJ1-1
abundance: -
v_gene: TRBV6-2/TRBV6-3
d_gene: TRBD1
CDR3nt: TGTGCCAGCAGTGGTCCCGGGACAGGCTTGAACACTGAAGCTTTCTTT
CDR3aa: CASSGPGTGLNTEAFF

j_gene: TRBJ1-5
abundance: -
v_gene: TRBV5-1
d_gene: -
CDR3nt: TGCGCCAGCAGCCTCGGCGGTACGGGTCAGCCCCAGCATTTT
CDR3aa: CASSLGGTGQPQHF

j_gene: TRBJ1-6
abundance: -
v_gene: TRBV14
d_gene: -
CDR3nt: TGTGCCAGCAGCCCTAGATTCGGATCACCCCTCCACTTT
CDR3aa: CASSPRFGSPLHF

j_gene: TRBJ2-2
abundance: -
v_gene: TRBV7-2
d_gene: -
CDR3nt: TGTGCCAGCAGCTTAGCGGTGGGGACAACGAACACCGGGGAGCTGTTTTTT
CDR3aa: CASSLAVGTTNTGELFF